The clone carrying this T cell receptor beta chain was picked up one time. This sample is drawn from a study of blood T cell repertoires in COVID-19. As for the study in general: Sites in the United States, Italy and Spain provided acute and convalescent COVID-19 samples. From T cells, B-cell-depleted T cells, or PBMCs came the material, which was cDNA or gDNA.

Source study methods: The assay estimated nucleated cells by amplifying reference gene primers. Assay: immunoSEQ multiplex PCR; the TCRdb copy retains only in-frame clones and omits some. V and J calls and clone size come straight from that table; D and trimming were deduced from the DNA. The sample includes approximately 200,000 clones, 70% to 90% seen only once; the top ten take just under 1%. The TCR was taken from a middle-aged man with acute or convalescent COVID-19. Sample: peripheral blood.

The CDR3 is CASNRAKTLAEAFF. The CDR3 nucleotides read TGTGCCAGCAATAGAGCCAAAACCCTAGCTGAAGCTTTCTTT. The chain recombines TRBV27 with TRBJ1-1; D remains unclear. This CDR3 has 14 amino acids. Trimming took off 7 bases at V and 6 bases at J, with 18 bases between the two ends. The germline V gene has CDR1 MNHEY and CDR2 SMNVEV (reference sequence).